One sample yielded the 9 T cell receptor beta chains listed below, sequenced in a study of patients and donors after allogeneic stem cell transplantation. Each CDR3 protein is one row after TCRdb ran MiXCR on the RT-PCR reads. The data hold approximately 61,000 distinct CDR3 sequences, with roughly 15% observed a single time. Sequenced: blood, either unsorted or a sorted T cell fraction (not recorded which). These receptor sequences come from a human donor who was either an allogeneic HSCT recipient or a stem cell or donor lymphocyte infusion donor (not recorded which). It is not recorded whose cells these are; they may come from a transplant donor.

This clonotype has just a few counts. This sequence joins TRBV2 and TRBJ2-1, with TRBD2 matching 8 bases. The CDR3 runs to 16 residues. CDR1 SNHLY and CDR2 FYNNEI come from the germline V gene. Germline trimming cut 5 bases from V and 4 bases from J; bases unmatched to any gene: 10. CDR3 coding DNA: TGTGCCAGCAGTAGTGGACGGGAGGGCCGATACAATGAGCAGTTCTTC. It yields the protein CASSSGREGRYNEQFF.

This clonotype was found many times. The chain combines TRBV27 with TRBJ1-2; the D gene is possibly TRBD1 (5 bases). The CDR3 is 14 residues long. The V end was cut by 3 bases, the J end by 5 bases, with 13 bases between. Germline V lookup: CDR1 MNHEY, CDR2 SMNVEV (reference sequence). The CDR3 loop reads CASSFNRFGYGYTF. The CDR3 bases are TGTGCCAGCAGTTTTAACAGGTTTGGGTATGGCTACACCTTC.

This chain links TRBV5-1 with TRBJ2-1; 9 bases align to TRBD2. V shed 2 bases, J shed 4 bases, and the junction held 4 bases outside the gene matches. Per germline, CDR1 SGHRS and CDR2 YFSETQ. This CDR3 spans 15 amino acids. The CDR3 DNA is TGCGCCAGCAGCTTTAGCGGGAGCTTGTACAATGAGCAGTTCTTC. Residues: CASSFSGSLYNEQFF.

The V and J genes are TRBV10-2 and TRBJ1-4; D perhaps matches TRBD1 (6 bases). CDR3 size: 17 residues. CDR1 and CDR2 from the germline V gene are WSHSY and SAAADI. Trimming removed 4 bases at V and 0 bases at J, with 15 bases between. The CDR3 DNA is TGCGCCAGCAGTGGGGTGGGAGGGGGAGCAACTAATGAAAAACTGTTTTTT. It yields the protein CASSGVGGGATNEKLFF.

The sample holds many counts of this clonotype. The chain uses TRBV6-5 and TRBJ1-1; D uncertain. V was cut by 0 bases and J by 1 base, with 9 bases left in between. This CDR3 contains 15 residues. Germline CDR1 reads MNHEY; CDR2 reads SVGAGI. The CDR3 sequence: CASSYSGRRNTEAFF. The DNA of the CDR3 is TGTGCCAGCAGTTACTCTGGGCGGAGGAACACTGAAGCTTTCTTT.

This clonotype was counted many times. V is TRBV29-1 and J is TRBJ2-3; no firm D call. Per the germline V gene, CDR1 is SQVTM and CDR2 is ANQGSEA. Trimming stripped 3 bases from V and 6 bases from J, with 10 bases between. This CDR3 region has 12 residues. CDR3 nucleotide sequence: TGCAGCGTTGAGTCTTCGTCGGATACGCAGTATTTT. Its protein is CSVESSSDTQYF.

This clonotype was detected a few times. The J gene is TRBJ2-7, the V gene TRBV5-1; TRBD1 matches at 7 bases. Trimming took 5 bases from V and 7 from J; bases not matched to a gene: 12. This CDR3 spans 14 amino acids. Germline assignment: CDR1 SGHRS and CDR2 YFSETQ. CDR3 residues: CASSVETGSWEQYF. In nucleotides, the CDR3 is TGCGCCAGCAGTGTAGAGACAGGGAGTTGGGAGCAGTACTTC.

At least ten counts were recorded for this clonotype. V usage is TRBV20-1 and J usage is TRBJ1-1, with TRBD1 matching over 8 bases. Germline CDR1 DFQATT, CDR2 SNEGSKA (reference sequence). Trimming cost V 6 bases and J 4 bases; bases outside gene matches: 10. The CDR3 totals 14 residues. The CDR3 is CSAATLGQGTEAFF. For the CDR3, the DNA is TGCAGTGCCGCAACCTTAGGACAGGGCACTGAAGCTTTCTTT.

The sample holds a few counts of this clonotype. The chain employs TRBV19 and TRBJ2-1; possible D gene TRBD2, 5 bases. The CDR3 has 13 amino acids. Germline CDR1 reads LNHDA; CDR2 reads SQIVND (reference sequence). Trimming shortened V by 8 bases and J by 5 bases, and 13 bases separated the two germline ends. CDR3 bases: TGTGCCAGTTCACGGGTAGCGCACAATGAGCAGTTCTTC. Protein: CASSRVAHNEQFF.